What follows are 30 T cell receptor beta chains derived from one specimen sequenced in a study of regulatory T cells in long-lasting Graves disease. The time point is: newly diagnosed GD, antithyroid drugs for less than 3 months. Extracted PBMC RNA gave rise to the TCR library. To make TCR beta libraries, researchers used iRepertoire HTBI primers and Arm-PCR of CDR3 regions. One entry per CDR3 protein results from TCRdb running MiXCR on the multiplex PCR reads. The sample yields 400,000 to 450,000 distinct CDR3 sequences, about 15% seen once. These data are also associated with another study on T cells in Graves' hyperthyroidism and ophthalmopathy.

The sequencing used peripheral blood mononuclear cells (PBMCs), collected at new diagnosis, from a patient treated with antithyroid drugs. All receptors derive from a woman between 25 and 40 years old with Graves disease.

This sequence joins TRBV9 and TRBJ1-2; D is perhaps TRBD1 (5 bases). CDR1 is SGDLS and CDR2 is YYNGEE in the germline V gene. The CDR3 length is 15 residues. CDR3: CVSTPPGRGYDGYTF. The CDR3, as DNA: TGTGTTAGCACTCCCCCGGGACGGGGCTATGATGGCTACACCTTC.

This clonotype was found many times. The gene calls are TRBV27 and TRBJ1-5; possible D gene TRBD1, 5 bases. This CDR3 comprises 14 residues. Germline assignment: CDR1 MNHEY and CDR2 SMNVEV (reference sequence). V was pared by 4 bases and J by 7 bases, with 14 bases between. In DNA form, the CDR3 reads TGTGCCAGCAGTTACAGGTCTTCGGGGCAGCCCCAGCATTTT. Amino acid sequence: CASSYRSSGQPQHF.

This clonotype has at least ten counts. The J gene is TRBJ1-2, the V gene TRBV20-1; the D is unclear. V lost 3 bases and J lost 0, with 8 bases in between. The CDR3 has 13 amino acids. Germline loops: CDR1 DFQATT, CDR2 SNEGSKA (reference sequence). The CDR3 protein is CSARDPANYGYTF. In nucleotides, the CDR3 is TGCAGTGCTAGGGACCCGGCTAACTATGGCTACACCTTC.

This clonotype was seen many times. This chain uses TRBV2 with TRBJ2-7; no definite D call. CDR3 length: 10 amino acids. Germline V gene lookup returns CDR1 SNHLY and CDR2 FYNNEI. V lost 11 bases and J lost 2, with 7 bases in between. The CDR3 bases are TGTGCCTGCAATCCCTACGAGCAGTACTTC. This translates into CACNPYEQYF.

This clonotype was recorded at least ten times. This rearrangement joins TRBV3-1 to TRBJ2-7; 10 bases align to TRBD1. Germline lookup yields CDR1 LGHDT and CDR2 YNNKEL (reference sequence). This CDR3 spans 15 amino acids. The J segment lost 4 bases and the V segment lost 4 bases, leaving 7 bases of the junction unmatched. DNA of the CDR3: TGTGCCAGCAGCCCCGGGACAGGGGACGGATACGAGCAGTACTTC. Translating gives CASSPGTGDGYEQYF.

This clonotype was picked up many times. This chain connects TRBV6-5 to TRBJ1-5, with D perhaps TRBD1 (5 bases). Germline values: CDR1 MNHEY, CDR2 SVGAGI. V was trimmed by 0 bases and J by 1 base, leaving 7 bases between them. This CDR3 contains 15 residues. The CDR3 is CASSYSRDSNQPQHF. The CDR3 region has the DNA TGTGCCAGCAGTTACTCGAGGGACAGCAATCAGCCCCAGCATTTT.

This clonotype was counted ten times or more. The chain recombines TRBV7-3 with TRBJ2-3; a weak D match, TRBD2 (6 bases). Trimming cost V 2 bases and J 6 bases, with 15 bases left between them. Germline V gene data show CDR1 as SGHTA and CDR2 as FQGTGA. This CDR3 has 15 amino acids. The DNA for the CDR3 is TGTGCCAGCAGCTTAGTTTCGGGAGTGGCGGATACGCAGTATTTT. This codes for CASSLVSGVADTQYF.

This clonotype has at least ten counts. The chain combines TRBV5-1 with TRBJ2-3; 10 bases are shared with TRBD2. J lost 2 bases, V lost 0 bases, and 3 bases had no gene match. Germline values: CDR1 SGHRS, CDR2 YFSETQ. CDR3 length equals 16 residues. The CDR3 DNA is TGCGCCAGCAGCTTGGGGACTAGCGGAACCACAGATACGCAGTATTTT. This gives the protein CASSLGTSGTTDTQYF.

Points on this clonotype: Being one base from a much bigger clone, this may be a read error. The V gene is TRBV5-1, the J gene TRBJ2-1; TRBD2 matches at 9 bases. Germline loops: CDR1 SGHRS, CDR2 YFSETQ. The V gene end was trimmed by 4 bases and the J gene end by 10 bases; junction bases not matched to a gene: 12. The CDR3 is 15 amino acids. The CDR3 region is CASSPGGGGTYEQFF. In DNA form, the CDR3 reads TGCGCCAGCAGCCCGGGCGGGGGGGGGACCTACGAGCAGTTCTTC. Drawing the rest from reference TRBV5-1 and TRBJ2-1, the complete variable domain is KAGVTQTPRYLIKTRGQQVTLSCSPISGHRSVSWYQQTPGQGLQFLFEYFSETQRNKGNFPGRFSGRQFSNSRSEMNVSTLELGDSALYLCASSPGGGGTYEQFFGPGTRLTVL.

This clonotype was detected many times. This chain links TRBV27 with TRBJ2-7, with D hard to call. Trimming shortened V by 6 bases and J by 5 bases, and 11 bases separated the two germline ends. The CDR3 is 12 amino acids. Germline CDR1 is MNHEY and CDR2 is SMNVEV (reference sequence). The CDR3 DNA reads as TGTGCCAGCAGCCGCCATTGGGACGAGCAGTACTTC. It codes for CASSRHWDEQYF.

In the case of this clonotype: One base away lies a much larger clone, so this may be a sequencing read error. The chain has TRBV11-2 and TRBJ1-5; a weak D match, TRBD1 (6 bases). This CDR3 spans 14 amino acids. Between the trimmed V and J ends, which lost 4 bases and 7 bases, there was a span of 14 bases. From germline, CDR1 is SGHAT and CDR2 FQNNGV. CDR3 loop: CASSSGTRKQPQHF. CDR3 bases: TGTGCCAGCAGCTCCGGGACAAGGAAACAGCCCCAGCATTTT.

The table lists this clonotype with a few counts. The genes are TRBV5-5 and TRBJ2-3; 14 positions match TRBD2. V gave up 0 bases and J gave up 5 bases; unmatched junction bases: 5. Germline assignment: CDR1 SGHKS and CDR2 YYEKEE (reference sequence). The length of the CDR3 is 17 residues. The CDR3 protein is CASSLEGLAGVGDTQYF. The CDR3 coding sequence is TGTGCCAGCAGCTTGGAGGGACTAGCGGGAGTCGGAGATACGCAGTATTTT.

This clonotype has ten or more counts. This chain joins TRBV6-1 and TRBJ2-1; 13 nucleotides align to TRBD2. This CDR3 is built from 17 residues. V trimming: 6 bases; J trimming: 8 bases; junction bases outside the gene matches: 13. Germline-derived CDR1 and CDR2 are MNHNS and SASEGT. DNA for the CDR3: TGTGCCAGCAGACCCCTAGGACTAGCGGGAGCCCGGGATGAGCAGTTCTTC. It codes for CASRPLGLAGARDEQFF.

The J gene is TRBJ2-3, the V gene TRBV9, with 15 positions matching TRBD2. V lost 4 bases and J lost 5; bases outside the gene matches: 11. CDR1 and CDR2 (germline): SGDLS, YYNGEE. This CDR3 region has 18 residues. The CDR3 region has the DNA TGTGCCAGCAGCCCCACCGGGACTAGCGGGAGGTCGGGAGATACGCAGTATTTT. Amino acid sequence: CASSPTGTSGRSGDTQYF.

The rearrangement uses TRBV20-1 and TRBJ2-1; TRBD2 is a possible D gene (7 bases). The CDR3 has 16 residues. Trimming stripped 3 bases from V and 8 bases from J, with 23 bases between. Germline values: CDR1 DFQATT, CDR2 SNEGSKA (reference sequence). CDR3 loop: CSARGPGAGVGDEQFF. The DNA for the CDR3 is TGCAGTGCTAGGGGCCCGGGGGCGGGAGTTGGAGATGAGCAGTTCTTC.

This clonotype was counted a few times. This chain's CDR3 is CASSLAGRFSPGGEQFF. In DNA, the CDR3 is TGTGCCAGCAGCTTAGCCGGCAGATTCTCTCCCGGGGGTGAGCAGTTCTTC. This rearrangement joins TRBV11-3 to TRBJ2-1, with a possible D match to TRBD2 (6 bases). The V gene's germline CDR1 is SGHNT and CDR2 YENEEA. This CDR3 comprises 17 residues. Trimming shortened V by 1 base and J by 9 bases, and 22 bases separated the two germline ends.

This clonotype was seen many times. This chain links TRBV30 with TRBJ2-2; possibly TRBD2 for D (5 bases). The CDR3 covers 12 residues. Per germline, CDR1 GTSNPN and CDR2 SVGIG (reference sequence). Trimming removed 3 bases from V and 5 bases from J, with 7 bases in between. In DNA form, the CDR3 reads TGTGCCTGGAGAGAGGGAACCGGGGAGCTGTTTTTT. Protein sequence: CAWREGTGELFF.

As for this clonotype: This likely traces to a read error, being one base from a far larger clone. For the CDR3, the DNA is TGTGCCAGCAGCTCAGGGGGGGTAAAGACCCAGTACTTC. It yields the protein CASSSGGVKTQYF. V and J are TRBV7-8 and TRBJ2-4, with D tentatively TRBD1 or TRBD2 (7 bases each). TRBJ2-5 explains the end of the DNA better; the J call may be wrong. Germline V lookup: CDR1 SGHVS, CDR2 FQNEAQ. The CDR3 has 13 amino acids.

This clonotype was observed at least ten times. The J gene is TRBJ2-2, the V gene TRBV14; no firm D call. Trimming shortened V by 0 bases and J by 1 base, and 12 bases separated the two germline ends. CDR1 is SGHDN, CDR2 FVKESK, per germline. This CDR3 has 17 residues. The CDR3, as DNA: TGTGCCAGCAGCCAAGATATCGGCTGGAAGAACACCGGGGAGCTGTTTTTT. Translating gives CASSQDIGWKNTGELFF. Full variable domain (outside the CDR3, taken from reference TRBV14 and TRBJ2-2): EAGVTQFPSHSVIEKGQTVTLRCDPISGHDNLYWYRRVMGKEIKFLLHFVKESKQDESGMPNNRFLAERTGGTYSTLKVQPAELEDSGVYFCASSQDIGWKNTGELFFGEGSRLTVL.

This clonotype occurred many times. The chain has TRBV11-2 and TRBJ2-6; a possible D gene is TRBD1 (6 bases). Germline-derived CDR1 and CDR2 are SGHAT and FQNNGV. Trimming shortened V by 7 bases and J by 3 bases, and 13 bases separated the two germline ends. The CDR3 covers 15 residues. CDR3 nucleotide sequence: TGTGCCAGCACCCCACAGGGATTTGGGGCCAACGTCCTGACTTTC. Protein sequence: CASTPQGFGANVLTF.

This clonotype has only a few counts. This chain joins TRBV27 and TRBJ2-5, with a possible D match to TRBD1 (5 bases). The germline V gene encodes CDR1 MNHEY and CDR2 SMNVEV (reference sequence). This CDR3 has 16 residues. V was pared by 5 bases and J by 4 bases, with 20 bases between. The CDR3 protein is CASSPLFQAGSETQYF. The CDR3, as DNA: TGTGCCAGCAGTCCCTTATTCCAGGCAGGGTCAGAGACCCAGTACTTC.

This clonotype has a count of ten or more. This rearrangement joins TRBV11-2 to TRBJ2-1; TRBD2 agrees at 8 bases. The CDR3 is 13 amino acids. The V gene end was trimmed by 3 bases and the J gene end by 9 bases; junction bases not matched to a gene: 4. Germline V gene data show CDR1 as SGHAT and CDR2 as FQNNGV. The chain's CDR3 is CASSFSREGEQFF. CDR3 nucleotides: TGTGCCAGCAGCTTTTCACGGGAGGGTGAGCAGTTCTTC.

This chain connects TRBV20-1 to TRBJ2-3; 14 nucleotides agree with TRBD2. Unmatched junction bases numbered 5, after V lost 6 bases and J lost 3 bases. Germline V gives CDR1 DFQATT, CDR2 SNEGSKA (reference sequence). The CDR3 contains 15 residues. DNA of the CDR3: TGCAGTGCCACGGGACTAGCGGGAGAGACAGATACGCAGTATTTT. Its translation is CSATGLAGETDTQYF.

This clonotype appeared many times. The CDR3 here is CASSPPLTEEQYNEQFF. The CDR3 bases are TGTGCCAGCTCACCACCACTGACAGAGGAACAATACAATGAGCAGTTCTTC. The chain employs TRBV18 and TRBJ2-1, with a weak D call TRBD1 (5 bases). V was trimmed by 0 bases and J by 4 bases, leaving 16 bases between them. The CDR3 covers 17 residues. CDR1 and CDR2 from the germline V gene are KGHSH and LQKENI.

This clonotype appeared many times. This sequence joins TRBV9 and TRBJ2-7; no reliable D call. Germline CDR1 and CDR2: SGDLS and YYNGEE. The CDR3 runs to 14 residues. Trimming removed 0 bases from V and 3 bases from J, with 10 bases in between. CDR3 residues: CASSVAPSSYEQYF. CDR3 in DNA: TGTGCCAGCAGCGTAGCACCTTCCAGCTACGAGCAGTACTTC.

The chain couples TRBV10-1 to TRBJ1-2, with unresolved D. Trimming took off 0 bases at V and 5 bases at J, with 16 bases between the two ends. The CDR3 loop spans 16 amino acids. Germline V lookup: CDR1 WNHNN, CDR2 SYGVQD (reference sequence). CDR3 nucleotides: TGCGCCAGCAGTGAGTCACTTTTAGTCACAGATTATGGCTACACCTTC. It specifies CASSESLLVTDYGYTF.

This clonotype was recorded a few times. The V and J genes are TRBV5-6 and TRBJ2-7, with 7 positions matching TRBD2. Germline-derived CDR1 and CDR2 are SGHDT and YYEEEE. V was clipped by 4 bases and J by 2 bases; unmatched bases: 9. The length of the CDR3 is 15 residues. CDR3 nucleotides: TGTGCCAGCAGCGGGGTTGGGAGGGATCCCTACGAGCAGTACTTC. This translates into CASSGVGRDPYEQYF. The whole variable domain, remainder taken from reference TRBV5-6 and TRBJ2-7, is DAGVTQSPTHLIKTRGQQVTLRCSPKSGHDTVSWYQQALGQGPQFIFQYYEEEERQRGNFPDRFSGHQFPNYSSELNVNALLLGDSALYLCASSGVGRDPYEQYFGPGTRLTVT.

This sequence joins TRBV6-1 and TRBJ2-1, with D perhaps TRBD2 (7 bases). V was shortened by 6 bases and J by 2 bases, with 20 bases between the two germline ends. Germline CDR1 reads MNHNS; CDR2 reads SASEGT. The CDR3 loop spans 17 amino acids. DNA for the CDR3: TGTGCCAGCAGGGGGGGAGGGGGACGCGGGGCCTACAATGAGCAGTTCTTC. Its protein product is CASRGGGGRGAYNEQFF.

This clonotype was seen ten or more times. The V call is TRBV12-3 or TRBV12-4, the J call TRBJ1-2; D not certain. Trimming took off 1 base at V and 8 bases at J, with 17 bases between the two ends. This CDR3 comprises 15 residues. This CDR3 is CASSLEGGIFDGYTF. DNA of the CDR3: TGTGCCAGCAGTTTAGAGGGAGGAATATTCGACGGCTACACCTTC.

This clonotype was recorded many times. This chain connects TRBV7-9 to TRBJ2-1; no reliable D call. The CDR3 contains 18 residues. Germline V CDR1 and CDR2: SEHNR, FQNEAQ (reference sequence). V lost 4 bases, J lost 0 bases, and 19 bases lay in between. CDR3 nucleotide sequence: TGTGCCAGCAGCTCCCCTTTTATGGCCACGAGCTCCTACAATGAGCAGTTCTTC. Protein sequence: CASSSPFMATSSYNEQFF.